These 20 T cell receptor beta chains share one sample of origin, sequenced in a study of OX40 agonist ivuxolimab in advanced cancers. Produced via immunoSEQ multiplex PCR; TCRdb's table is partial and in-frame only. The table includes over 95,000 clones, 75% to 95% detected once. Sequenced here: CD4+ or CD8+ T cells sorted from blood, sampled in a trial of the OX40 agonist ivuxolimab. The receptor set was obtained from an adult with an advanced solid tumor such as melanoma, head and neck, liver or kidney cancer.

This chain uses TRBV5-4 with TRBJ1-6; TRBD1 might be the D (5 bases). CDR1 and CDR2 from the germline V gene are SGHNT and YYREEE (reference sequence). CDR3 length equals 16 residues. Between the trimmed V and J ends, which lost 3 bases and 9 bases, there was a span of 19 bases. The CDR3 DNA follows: TGTGCCAGCAGCTCGGGACCGGTGTTTGAGGTTTCACCCCTCCACTTT. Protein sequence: CASSSGPVFEVSPLHF.

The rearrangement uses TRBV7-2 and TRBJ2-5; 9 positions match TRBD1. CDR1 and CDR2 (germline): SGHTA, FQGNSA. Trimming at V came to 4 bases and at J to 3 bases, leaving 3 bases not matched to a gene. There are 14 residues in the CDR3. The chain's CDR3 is CASSYGQGKETQYF. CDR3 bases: TGTGCCAGCAGCTATGGACAGGGGAAAGAGACCCAGTACTTC.

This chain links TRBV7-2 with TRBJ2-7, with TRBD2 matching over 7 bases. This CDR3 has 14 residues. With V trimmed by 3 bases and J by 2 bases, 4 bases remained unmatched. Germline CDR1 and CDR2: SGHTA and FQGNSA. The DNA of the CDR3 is TGTGCCAGCAGCTTTGGTCTAGCGGCCTACGAGCAGTACTTC. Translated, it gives CASSFGLAAYEQYF.

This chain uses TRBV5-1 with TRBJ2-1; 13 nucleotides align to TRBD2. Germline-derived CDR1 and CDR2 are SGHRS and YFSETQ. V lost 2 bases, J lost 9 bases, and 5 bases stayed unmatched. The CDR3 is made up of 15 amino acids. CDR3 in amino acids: CASSFGLAGDTEQFF. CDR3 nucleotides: TGCGCCAGCAGCTTCGGACTAGCGGGAGATACTGAGCAGTTCTTC.

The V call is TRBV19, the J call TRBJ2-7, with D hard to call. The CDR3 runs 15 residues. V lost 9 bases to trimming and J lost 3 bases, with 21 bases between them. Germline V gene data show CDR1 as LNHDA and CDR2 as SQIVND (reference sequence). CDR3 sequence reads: CASTSTWGSYYEQYF. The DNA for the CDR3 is TGTGCCAGCACCTCAACATGGGGATCTTACTACGAGCAGTACTTC.

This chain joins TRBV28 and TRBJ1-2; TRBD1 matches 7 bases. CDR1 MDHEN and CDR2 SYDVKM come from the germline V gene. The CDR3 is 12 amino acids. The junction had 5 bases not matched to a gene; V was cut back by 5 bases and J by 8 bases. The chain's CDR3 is CASSLTGPGYTF. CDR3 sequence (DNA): TGTGCCAGCAGTCTGACAGGGCCGGGCTACACCTTC.

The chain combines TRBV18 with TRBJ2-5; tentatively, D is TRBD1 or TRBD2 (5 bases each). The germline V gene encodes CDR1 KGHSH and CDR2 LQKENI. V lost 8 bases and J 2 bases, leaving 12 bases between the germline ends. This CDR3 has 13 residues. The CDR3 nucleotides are TGTGCCAGCCTCGGGACGGCTCAAGAGACCCAGTACTTC. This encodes CASLGTAQETQYF.

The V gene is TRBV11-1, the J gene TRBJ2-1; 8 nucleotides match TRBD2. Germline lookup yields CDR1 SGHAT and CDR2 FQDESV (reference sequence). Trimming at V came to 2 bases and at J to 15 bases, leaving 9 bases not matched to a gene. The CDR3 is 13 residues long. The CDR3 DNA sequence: TGTGCCAGCAGCTTACAGCGCGCGGGAGGCCGGTTCTTC. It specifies CASSLQRAGGRFF.

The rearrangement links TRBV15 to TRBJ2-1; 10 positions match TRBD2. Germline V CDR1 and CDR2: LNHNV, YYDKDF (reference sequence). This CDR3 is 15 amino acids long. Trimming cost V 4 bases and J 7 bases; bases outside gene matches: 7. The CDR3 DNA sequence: TGTGCCACCAGCAAGCGGGAGGGCCTTGCTAATGAGCAGTTCTTC. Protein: CATSKREGLANEQFF. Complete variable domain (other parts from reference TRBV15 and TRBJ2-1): DAMVIQNPRYQVTQFGKPVTLSCSQTLNHNVMYWYQQKSSQAPKLLFHYYDKDFNNEADTPDNFQSRRPNTSFCFLDIRSPGLGDTAMYLCATSKREGLANEQFFGPGTRLTVL.

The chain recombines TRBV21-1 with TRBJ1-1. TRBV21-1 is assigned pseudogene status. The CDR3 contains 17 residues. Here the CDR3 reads CASSNGPGRGGNTEAFF. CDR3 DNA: TGTGCCAGCAGCAACGGACCGGGACGCGGAGGGAACACTGAAGCTTTCTTT.

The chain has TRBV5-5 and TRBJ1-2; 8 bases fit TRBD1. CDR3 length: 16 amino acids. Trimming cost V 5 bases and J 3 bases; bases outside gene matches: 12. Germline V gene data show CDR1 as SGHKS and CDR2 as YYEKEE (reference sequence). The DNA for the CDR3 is TGTGCCAGCAGTCCCCGTGGGACAGGACCCTACTATGGCTACACCTTC. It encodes CASSPRGTGPYYGYTF.

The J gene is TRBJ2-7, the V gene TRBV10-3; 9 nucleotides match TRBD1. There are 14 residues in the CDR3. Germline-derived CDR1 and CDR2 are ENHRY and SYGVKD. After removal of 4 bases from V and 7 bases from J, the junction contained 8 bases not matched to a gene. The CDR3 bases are TGTGCCATCAGTGCAAGGGGACAGGGAAGTGAGCAGTACTTC. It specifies CAISARGQGSEQYF.

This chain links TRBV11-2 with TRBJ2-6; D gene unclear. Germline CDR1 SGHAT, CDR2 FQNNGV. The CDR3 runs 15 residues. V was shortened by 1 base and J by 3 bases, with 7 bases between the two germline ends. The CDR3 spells CASSLVPRGANVLTF. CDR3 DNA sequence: TGTGCCAGCAGCTTAGTGCCACGTGGGGCCAACGTCCTGACTTTC.

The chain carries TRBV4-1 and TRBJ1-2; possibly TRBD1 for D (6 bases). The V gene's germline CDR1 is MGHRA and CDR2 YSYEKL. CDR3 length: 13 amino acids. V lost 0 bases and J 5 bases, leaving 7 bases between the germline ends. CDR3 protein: CASSQERGYGYTF. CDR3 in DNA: TGCGCCAGCAGCCAAGAAAGGGGGTATGGCTACACCTTC.

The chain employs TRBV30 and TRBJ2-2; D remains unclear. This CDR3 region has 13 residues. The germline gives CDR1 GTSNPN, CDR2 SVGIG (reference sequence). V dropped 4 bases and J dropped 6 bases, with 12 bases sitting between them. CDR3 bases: TGTGCCTGGACCAGGAGCGTCGCCGGGGAGCTGTTTTTT. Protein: CAWTRSVAGELFF.

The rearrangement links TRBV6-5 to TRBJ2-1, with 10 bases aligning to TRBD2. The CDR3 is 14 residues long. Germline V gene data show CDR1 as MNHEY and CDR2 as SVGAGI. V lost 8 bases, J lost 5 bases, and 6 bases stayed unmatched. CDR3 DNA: TGTGCCAGCCGACCGGGACTAGCGAACAATGAGCAGTTCTTC. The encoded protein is CASRPGLANNEQFF.

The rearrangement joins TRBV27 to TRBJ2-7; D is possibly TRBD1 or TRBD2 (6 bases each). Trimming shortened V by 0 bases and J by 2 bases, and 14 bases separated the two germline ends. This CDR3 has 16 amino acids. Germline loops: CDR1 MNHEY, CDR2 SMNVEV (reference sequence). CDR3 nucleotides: TGTGCCAGCAGTTTATCGAGGGGGGCAGGTCCCTACGAGCAGTACTTC. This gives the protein CASSLSRGAGPYEQYF.

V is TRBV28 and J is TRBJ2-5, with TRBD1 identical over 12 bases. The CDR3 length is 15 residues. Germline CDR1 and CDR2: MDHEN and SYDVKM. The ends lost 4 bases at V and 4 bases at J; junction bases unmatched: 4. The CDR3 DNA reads TGTGCCAGCAGTTGGGGACAGGGGGCTCGAGAGACCCAGTACTTC. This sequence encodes CASSWGQGARETQYF.

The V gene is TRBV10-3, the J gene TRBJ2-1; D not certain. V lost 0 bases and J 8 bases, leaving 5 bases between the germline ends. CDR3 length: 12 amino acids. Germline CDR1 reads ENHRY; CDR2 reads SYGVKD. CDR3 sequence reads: CAISESNYEQFF. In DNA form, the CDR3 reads TGTGCCATCAGTGAGTCGAACTATGAGCAGTTCTTC.

The chain's CDR3 is CASSQGAGGWNTGELFF. The CDR3 DNA is TGCGCCAGCAGCCAAGGGGCAGGGGGGTGGAACACCGGGGAGCTGTTTTTT. This sequence joins TRBV4-1 and TRBJ2-2, with D possibly being TRBD1 (7 bases). The CDR3 has 17 residues. Germline CDR1 is MGHRA and CDR2 is YSYEKL. The V end was cut by 1 base, the J end by 1 base, with 13 bases between.